This entry is about one T cell receptor beta chain. Primers for the PCR totalled 60 Vbeta and 13 Jbeta. Produced via immunoSEQ multiplex PCR; TCRdb's table is partial and in-frame only. The sample includes 150,000 or so clones, approximately 75% of them seen just once. Germline V CDR1 and CDR2: SEHNR, FQNEAQ (reference sequence). V gave up 2 bases and J gave up 4 bases; unmatched junction bases: 1. The CDR3 has 13 amino acids. The data originate from a study of cytomegalovirus exposure and HLA in healthy donors. This clonotype was obtained from a man aged 18 to 29 in good health and CMV-seronegative. Input material: PBMCs. The chain combines TRBV7-9 with TRBJ2-5; 7 nucleotides align to TRBD1. The CDR3 protein is CASSLRQGETQYF. Written as DNA, the CDR3 is TGTGCCAGCAGCTTAAGACAGGGAGAGACCCAGTACTTC.